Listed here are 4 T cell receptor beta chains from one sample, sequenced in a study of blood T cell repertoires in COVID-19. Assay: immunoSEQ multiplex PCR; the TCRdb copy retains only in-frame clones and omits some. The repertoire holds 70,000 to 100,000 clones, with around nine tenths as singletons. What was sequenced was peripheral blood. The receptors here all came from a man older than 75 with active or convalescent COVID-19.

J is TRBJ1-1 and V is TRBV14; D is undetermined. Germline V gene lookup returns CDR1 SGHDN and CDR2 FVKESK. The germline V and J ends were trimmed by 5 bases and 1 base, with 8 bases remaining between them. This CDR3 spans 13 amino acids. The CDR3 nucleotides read TGTGCCAGCAGCTCTACCGGGAACACTGAAGCTTTCTTT. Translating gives CASSSTGNTEAFF.

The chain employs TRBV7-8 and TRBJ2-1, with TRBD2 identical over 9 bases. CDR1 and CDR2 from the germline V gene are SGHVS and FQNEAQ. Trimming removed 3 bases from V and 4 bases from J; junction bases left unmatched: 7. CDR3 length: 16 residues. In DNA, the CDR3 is TGTGCCAGCAGCTTTACCCGTCTAGCGGGATACAATGAGCAGTTCTTC. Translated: CASSFTRLAGYNEQFF.

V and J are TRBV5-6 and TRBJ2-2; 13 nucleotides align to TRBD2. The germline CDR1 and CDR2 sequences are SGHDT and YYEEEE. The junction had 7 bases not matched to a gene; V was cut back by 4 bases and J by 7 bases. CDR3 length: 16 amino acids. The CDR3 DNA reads TGTGCCAGCAGCCCCAGACTAGCGGGAGGTTTCGGGGAGCTGTTTTTT. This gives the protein CASSPRLAGGFGELFF.

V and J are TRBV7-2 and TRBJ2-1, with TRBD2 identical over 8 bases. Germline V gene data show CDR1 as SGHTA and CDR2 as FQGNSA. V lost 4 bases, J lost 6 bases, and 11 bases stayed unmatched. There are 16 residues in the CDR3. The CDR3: CASSSKREYRVNEQFF. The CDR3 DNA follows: TGTGCCAGCAGCTCCAAGCGGGAGTACCGGGTCAATGAGCAGTTCTTC.